This entry features one TCR beta chain sequence. Antigen unknown. The germline gene is not matched at one end of the junction; a read error may be the cause. The entry originates in a study of blood T cells in healthy people across ages. Whole-study context: About one barcoded beta molecule per two T cells came from capture by template switching.

The extraction recovered at least 5 micrograms of total RNA per sample. The CDR3 totals 15 residues. The germline CDR1 and CDR2 sequences are LGHDT and YNNKEL (reference sequence). Points from the study as a whole: Higher diversity, along with more naive CD4+ cells, distinguished long-lived donors from aged donors.

The authors ran a second PCR of roughly 6 to 12 cycles using a sample-barcoded 5' primer and a J-beta primer mix. Each of the cDNA molecules was tagged by a template-switch adaptor with 12 random nucleotides. TCRdb passed the 5' RACE reads through MiXCR, listing each CDR3 protein once. The sample lists roughly 1.5 million distinct CDR3 sequences, 40% to 45% occurring once. The sample comprised blood. The chain employs TRBV3-1 and TRBJ2-4, with 7 nucleotides matching TRBD2. The J call may be wrong; the DNA end is better matched by TRBJ2-7. The receptor was isolated from a woman aged 18-29 years in good health. CDR3 in amino acids: CAGSQVGGGVYEQYF. The CDR3 coding sequence is TGTGCCGGCAGCCAAGTAGGCGGGGGAGTCTACGAGCAGTACTTC.